These 14 T cell receptor beta chains share one sample of origin, sequenced in a study of T cell responses to AZD1222 COVID-19 vaccine. The table came from immunoSEQ multiplex PCR; TCRdb's copy has only in-frame clones and leaves some out. The data hold some 150,000 clones, with about 88% observed a single time. This specimen was peripheral blood, taken 28 days after the second AZD1222 dose. Source of these receptors: an adult who received the AZD1222 COVID-19 vaccine.

This rearrangement joins TRBV7-2 to TRBJ2-5; 8 bases match TRBD2. Trimming cost V 0 bases and J 4 bases; bases outside gene matches: 10. Looked up from germline, CDR1 is SGHTA and CDR2 is FQGNSA. This CDR3 is built from 17 residues. The CDR3 spells CASSLASAGGGRETQYF. In nucleotides, the CDR3 is TGTGCCAGCAGCTTAGCGTCGGCGGGAGGAGGTAGAGAGACCCAGTACTTC.

J is TRBJ2-7 and V is TRBV4-2, with a possible D match to TRBD2 (6 bases). The CDR3 has 18 amino acids. Trimming stripped 2 bases from V and 1 base from J, with 21 bases between. CDR1 and CDR2 from the germline V gene are LGHNA and YNFKEQ. The CDR3 loop reads CASSQSRGIDFRSYEQYF. DNA of the CDR3: TGTGCCAGCAGCCAAAGTCGCGGGATAGACTTTCGGTCCTACGAGCAGTACTTC.

The chain carries TRBV7-8 and TRBJ1-1; D is unresolved. The germline V and J ends were trimmed by 2 bases and 7 bases, with 8 bases remaining between them. The CDR3 sequence is 12 residues long. Germline V lookup: CDR1 SGHVS, CDR2 FQNEAQ. The chain's CDR3 is CASSLTTVEAFF. CDR3 coding DNA: TGTGCCAGCAGCTTAACCACGGTTGAAGCTTTCTTT. Complete variable domain (other parts from reference TRBV7-8 and TRBJ1-1): GAGVSQSPRYKVAKRGQDVALRCDPISGHVSLFWYQQALGQGPEFLTYFQNEAQLDKSGLPSDRFFAERPEGSVSTLKIQRTQQEDSAVYLCASSLTTVEAFFGQGTRLTVV.

The chain combines TRBV6-4 with TRBJ2-2; the D gene is possibly TRBD1 (5 bases). This CDR3 comprises 16 residues. V lost 3 bases to trimming and J lost 1 base, with 12 bases between them. Germline CDR1 MRHNA, CDR2 SNTAGT. The CDR3 sequence is CASSEGAARNTGELFF. CDR3 DNA: TGTGCCAGCAGTGAAGGGGCGGCCCGGAACACCGGGGAGCTGTTTTTT.

The CDR3 sequence: CASSIPRTAEAFF. In nucleotides, the CDR3 is TGTGCCAGTAGTATCCCCCGAACGGCTGAAGCTTTCTTT. J is TRBJ1-1 and V is TRBV19; no definite D call. In germline, CDR1 is LNHDA, CDR2 SQIVND (reference sequence). The CDR3 has 13 amino acids. V was pared by 3 bases and J by 6 bases, with 11 bases between.

V usage is TRBV5-1 and J usage is TRBJ2-5, with TRBD1 matching over 7 bases. V trimming: 4 bases; J trimming: 1 base; junction bases outside the gene matches: 7. This CDR3 has 15 residues. CDR1 and CDR2 (germline): SGHRS, YFSETQ. The CDR3 bases are TGCGCCAGCAGCCCAACGGGACAGATCCAAGAGACCCAGTACTTC. This sequence encodes CASSPTGQIQETQYF.

The chain employs TRBV28 and TRBJ2-2, with 10 bases aligning to TRBD2. This CDR3 is built from 18 residues. Germline values: CDR1 MDHEN, CDR2 SYDVKM. The V gene end was trimmed by 2 bases and the J gene end by 5 bases; junction bases not matched to a gene: 11. The CDR3 DNA sequence: TGTGCCAGCAGTTTAATCAGCGGGAGGGCCAAGGGAACCGGGGAGCTGTTTTTT. As protein: CASSLISGRAKGTGELFF.

The count of this clone is one. This sequence joins TRBV3-1 (or the pseudogene TRBV3-2) and TRBJ1-1, with a weak D call TRBD1 (5 bases). CDR3 size: 13 residues. V was cut by 6 bases and J by 6 bases, with 14 bases left in between. Germline V gene lookup returns CDR1 LGHDT and CDR2 YNNKEL (reference sequence). This chain's CDR3 is CASSHPWGAEAFF. The CDR3 nucleotides read TGTGCCAGCAGTCACCCTTGGGGGGCTGAAGCTTTCTTT.

This rearrangement joins TRBV24-1 to TRBJ1-2; D is unclear. Trimming removed 9 bases from V and 1 base from J, with 11 bases in between. The CDR3 contains 13 residues. Germline V gene sequence: CDR1 KGHDR, CDR2 SFDVKD. CDR3 sequence reads: CATSRWGNYGYTF. CDR3 nucleotide sequence: TGTGCCACCTCCAGGTGGGGTAACTATGGCTACACCTTC.

The chain's CDR3 is CASSLGLAGGQGTDTQYF. DNA of the CDR3: TGCGCCAGCAGCTTGGGACTAGCGGGGGGCCAAGGCACAGATACGCAGTATTTT. The genes are TRBV5-1 and TRBJ2-3, with 13 bases aligning to TRBD2. The CDR3 consists of 18 residues. V was clipped by 0 bases and J by 1 base; unmatched bases: 5. The germline gives CDR1 SGHRS, CDR2 YFSETQ.

V usage is TRBV7-2 and J usage is TRBJ1-1, with unresolved D. The germline CDR1 and CDR2 sequences are SGHTA and FQGNSA. This CDR3 comprises 13 residues. Deletions cut 5 bases from V and 1 base from J, with 8 bases between. The CDR3 coding sequence is TGTGCCAGCAGCATTCAAGAGAACACTGAAGCTTTCTTT. This codes for CASSIQENTEAFF.

The chain couples TRBV12-3 or TRBV12-4 to TRBJ1-2; D ambiguous. V shed 3 bases and J shed 6 bases, with 11 bases lying between them. This CDR3 has 13 amino acids. The CDR3 nucleotides read TGTGCCAGCAGTTTCGACACGATCGATGGCTACACCTTC. This gives the protein CASSFDTIDGYTF.

The J gene is TRBJ1-2, the V gene TRBV10-3; D gene uncertain. CDR3 size: 12 residues. V lost 3 bases to trimming and J lost 4 bases, with 6 bases between them. The germline CDR1 and CDR2 sequences are ENHRY and SYGVKD. The CDR3 reads CAISDGPYGYTF. CDR3 nucleotides: TGTGCCATCAGTGACGGACCCTATGGCTACACCTTC.

This sequence joins TRBV28 and TRBJ1-2, with unresolved D. Germline V gene sequence: CDR1 MDHEN, CDR2 SYDVKM. With 2 bases removed from V and 4 bases from J, the gap between germline ends came to 8 bases. The CDR3 covers 13 residues. This chain's CDR3 is CASSLRFGYGYTF. DNA of the CDR3: TGTGCCAGCAGTTTAAGATTCGGCTATGGCTACACCTTC.